The clone carrying this T cell receptor beta chain was observed at least ten times. Germline values: CDR1 SQVTM, CDR2 ANQGSEA. The CDR3 is 12 residues long. Trimming left V 4 bases short and J 4 bases short, with 10 bases between. The library labeled individual cDNA molecules by adding unique molecular identifiers to them. TCRdb re-called the RACE reads with MiXCR, one entry per CDR3 protein. The table includes around 120,000 distinct CDR3 sequences, 9.5% to 13% detected once. Sample time point: patch test 1, 2 weeks after DPC sensitization. Treatment: therapeutic diphenylcyclopropenone sensitization with weekly scalp DPC. Patch tests were applied only after blood draws. The sample originates from a study of human T cells and chemical hapten exposure. As for the study in general: Sensitization was performed using 2% DPC on an approximately 2 cm by approximately 2 cm upper inner arm skin site.

This chain uses TRBV29-1 with TRBJ1-2, with D hard to call. The source material was whole blood, sampled in connection with sensitization to the hapten diphenylcyclopropenone (DPC). The sequence came from a woman aged 45-59 years with alopecia areata. Some clones in this sample may be carry-over from other donors' samples. As DNA, the CDR3 is TGCAGCGTTGTGGTAGGAGGCTATGGCTACACCTTC. Its protein product is CSVVVGGYGYTF.